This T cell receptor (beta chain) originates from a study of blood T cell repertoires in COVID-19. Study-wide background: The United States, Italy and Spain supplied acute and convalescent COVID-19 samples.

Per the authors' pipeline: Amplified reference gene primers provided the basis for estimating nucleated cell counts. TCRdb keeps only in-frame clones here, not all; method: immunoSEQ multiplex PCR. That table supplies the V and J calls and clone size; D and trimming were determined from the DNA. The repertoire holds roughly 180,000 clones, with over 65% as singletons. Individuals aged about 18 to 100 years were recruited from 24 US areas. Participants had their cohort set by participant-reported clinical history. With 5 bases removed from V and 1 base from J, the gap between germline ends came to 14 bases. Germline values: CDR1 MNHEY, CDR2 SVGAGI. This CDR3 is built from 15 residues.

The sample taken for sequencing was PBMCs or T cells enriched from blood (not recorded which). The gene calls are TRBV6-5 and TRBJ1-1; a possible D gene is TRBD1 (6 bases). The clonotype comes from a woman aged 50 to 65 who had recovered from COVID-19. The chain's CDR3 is CASSRGGGANTEAFF. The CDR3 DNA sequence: TGTGCCAGCAGTCGCGGAGGGGGGGCGAACACTGAAGCTTTCTTT.